The next 20 T cell receptor beta chains were all read from a single sample in a study of control samples from healthy donors and cancer patients (dated by TCRdb to 2020 to 2022). The library was prepared using the immunoSEQ multiplex PCR assay. The table was pulled from immuneACCESS by TCRdb, which kept in-frame rearrangements only. Such tables lose some clones; where checked, under half of the loss comes from unresolved V genes, and the rest has no known cause. Within this sample are approximately 160,000 clones, with around 92% of them counted one time only. Together, the top ten hold approximately 2% of the sample. The sample comprised blood. The source of these receptors is a woman between 35 and 50 years old in good health.

This chain joins TRBV2 and TRBJ1-5; D remains ambiguous. The germline V gene has CDR1 SNHLY and CDR2 FYNNEI. This CDR3 spans 15 amino acids. The ends were cut back, 6 bases at V and 0 bases at J, with 12 bases in the middle. This CDR3 reads CASRPNRNSNQPQHF. In DNA, the CDR3 is TGTGCCAGCAGGCCGAACAGAAATAGCAATCAGCCCCAGCATTTT.

This sequence joins TRBV6-1 and TRBJ1-2; D not certain. Germline V gives CDR1 MNHNS, CDR2 SASEGT. The CDR3 runs to 14 residues. Between the trimmed V and J ends, which lost 3 bases and 0 bases, there was a span of 8 bases. CDR3 DNA: TGTGCCAGCAGTGACCGACTGCCTAACTATGGCTACACCTTC. Amino acids: CASSDRLPNYGYTF.

The genes are TRBV7-9 and TRBJ2-1; TRBD2 matches at 8 bases. The V and J ends lost 5 bases and 3 bases, in that order; junction bases with no gene match: 12. Germline V gene lookup returns CDR1 SEHNR and CDR2 FQNEAQ (reference sequence). The CDR3 runs 17 residues. CDR3 sequence: CASSPARGGTLYNEQFF. The DNA for the CDR3 is TGTGCCAGCAGCCCCGCACGCGGGGGGACCCTCTACAATGAGCAGTTCTTC.

The J gene is TRBJ1-4, the V gene TRBV5-1; no firm D call. The V and J ends lost 2 bases and 7 bases respectively, with 21 bases between them. Germline CDR1 and CDR2: SGHRS and YFSETQ. The CDR3 consists of 17 residues. CDR3 protein: CASSFEGGLSGGEKLFF. Here the CDR3 DNA reads TGCGCCAGCAGCTTTGAAGGCGGATTGTCAGGAGGTGAAAAACTGTTTTTT.

The rearrangement joins TRBV12-3 or TRBV12-4 to TRBJ1-5; D remains ambiguous. Trimming removed 5 bases from V and 7 bases from J, with 12 bases in between. This CDR3 has 13 amino acids. CDR3 protein: CASSQGGGQPQHF. DNA of the CDR3: TGTGCCAGCAGTCAAGGTGGTGGGCAGCCCCAGCATTTT.

CDR3 protein: CASSYSNRGYGYTF. In DNA, the CDR3 is TGTGCCAGCAGTTACTCGAACAGGGGATATGGCTACACCTTC. The V call is TRBV6-5, the J call TRBJ1-2, with TRBD1 matching 7 bases. Germline lookup yields CDR1 MNHEY and CDR2 SVGAGI. This CDR3 is built from 14 residues. The J segment lost 5 bases and the V segment lost 0 bases, leaving 3 bases of the junction unmatched.

The chain couples TRBV6-5 to TRBJ1-2, with D maybe TRBD1 (5 bases). CDR1 and CDR2 from the germline V gene are MNHEY and SVGAGI. The CDR3 is 14 amino acids. V shed 4 bases and J shed 4 bases, with 13 bases lying between them. CDR3 in DNA: TGTGCCAGCAGTTCCACCAGGGTAGGCTATGGCTACACCTTC. It encodes CASSSTRVGYGYTF.

J is TRBJ2-7 and V is TRBV27; D might be TRBD2 (5 bases). V lost 7 bases to trimming and J lost 2 bases, with 12 bases between them. Per germline, CDR1 MNHEY and CDR2 SMNVEV (reference sequence). The CDR3 totals 13 residues. CDR3 bases: TGTGCCAGCAAGCCAGCGGCGCCCTACGAGCAGTACTTC. Protein sequence: CASKPAAPYEQYF.

The chain recombines TRBV28 with TRBJ2-7; 10 bases align to TRBD1. V lost 4 bases to trimming and J lost 5 bases; unmatched junction nucleotides: 8. The CDR3 spans 15 residues. Germline-derived CDR1 and CDR2 are MDHEN and SYDVKM. The CDR3 DNA follows: TGTGCCAGCAGTTCTCCGACAGGGGGCTCTAACGAGCAGTACTTC. This encodes CASSSPTGGSNEQYF. The variable domain in full, completed from reference TRBV28 and TRBJ2-7, reads DVKVTQSSRYLVKRTGEKVFLECVQDMDHENMFWYRQDPGLGLRLIYFSYDVKMKEKGDIPEGYSVSREKKERFSLILESASTNQTSMYLCASSSPTGGSNEQYFGPGTRLTVT.

The chain is built from TRBV27 and TRBJ1-2; D is ambiguous. The length of the CDR3 is 13 residues. V was pared by 2 bases and J by 4 bases, with 8 bases between. Germline values: CDR1 MNHEY, CDR2 SMNVEV (reference sequence). The CDR3 protein is CASSLRASYGYTF. In DNA, the CDR3 is TGTGCCAGCAGTTTACGGGCCAGCTATGGCTACACCTTC.

The chain has TRBV27 and TRBJ1-5; D not certain. Trimming stripped 5 bases from V and 2 bases from J, with 10 bases between. The germline V gene has CDR1 MNHEY and CDR2 SMNVEV (reference sequence). The CDR3 runs to 14 residues. The CDR3 region is CASSPGLGNQPQHF. As DNA, the CDR3 is TGTGCCAGCAGTCCCGGGTTGGGCAATCAGCCCCAGCATTTT.

The chain joins TRBV23-1 to TRBJ2-7; 8 bases line up with TRBD2. TRBV23-1 is annotated as an ORF whose role is uncertain. The CDR3 spans 15 residues. V gave up 8 bases and J gave up 0 bases; unmatched junction bases: 9. Written as DNA, the CDR3 is TGCGCCAGCCCCCGGGGGGGTGGAGCCTCCTACGAGCAGTACTTC. It yields the protein CASPRGGGASYEQYF.

This sequence joins TRBV27 and TRBJ2-5; maybe TRBD1 (6 bases). V lost 6 bases and J 2 bases, leaving 16 bases between the germline ends. CDR3 size: 15 residues. The germline V gene has CDR1 MNHEY and CDR2 SMNVEV (reference sequence). The CDR3 loop is CASRLEMGAQETQYF. The DNA for the CDR3 is TGTGCCAGCAGGCTAGAGATGGGGGCTCAAGAGACCCAGTACTTC.

The rearrangement joins TRBV6-2 or TRBV6-3 to TRBJ2-1; 9 nucleotides align to TRBD2. After removal of 2 bases from V and 6 bases from J, the junction contained 14 bases not matched to a gene. Germline assignment: CDR1 MNHEY and CDR2 SVGEGT. This CDR3 is 18 amino acids long. CDR3 coding DNA: TGTGCCAGCAGTTACAGGGGGGCGGCGGGGGGGTTAGTCAATGAGCAGTTCTTC. This codes for CASSYRGAAGGLVNEQFF.

V is TRBV5-1 and J is TRBJ2-2; D is undetermined. Trimming removed 1 base from V and 2 bases from J, with 0 bases in between. Germline CDR1 and CDR2: SGHRS and YFSETQ. The CDR3 totals 12 residues. The CDR3 reads CASSLNTGELFF. The CDR3 coding sequence is TGCGCCAGCAGCTTGAACACCGGGGAGCTGTTTTTT.

Remarks on this clone: Other DNA sequences in this specimen translate into the identical CDR3. The rearrangement joins TRBV13 to TRBJ2-1; 9 bases agree with TRBD2. Per the germline V gene, CDR1 is PRHDT and CDR2 is FYEKMQ (reference sequence). The CDR3 is 15 amino acids. V shed 2 bases and J 7 bases; nucleotides not matched to a gene: 6. The CDR3 DNA follows: TGTGCCAGCAGCTTAAGGGCGGGGGGGAGAAATGAGCAGTTCTTC. Its translation: CASSLRAGGRNEQFF.

The genes are TRBV2 and TRBJ1-2; D unresolved. Germline values: CDR1 SNHLY, CDR2 FYNNEI. The CDR3 covers 12 residues. Trimming pared 4 bases from V and 2 bases from J, leaving 5 bases between. The DNA for the CDR3 is TGTGCCAGCAGTGCAGAGAACTATGGCTACACCTTC. Protein: CASSAENYGYTF.

CDR3 bases: TGCGCCAGCAGTTACGGGACAGGGTGGAACTATGGCTACACCTTC. Protein sequence: CASSYGTGWNYGYTF. The V gene is TRBV5-1, the J gene TRBJ1-2, with 9 bases lining up with TRBD1. Germline V gene lookup returns CDR1 SGHRS and CDR2 YFSETQ. The V segment lost 5 bases and the J segment 2 bases; nucleotides outside the gene matches: 7. This CDR3 has 15 amino acids.

V and J are TRBV11-2 and TRBJ1-6; 7 positions agree with TRBD1. The CDR3 extends over 14 amino acids. Germline V gives CDR1 SGHAT, CDR2 FQNNGV. Trimming at V came to 5 bases and at J to 10 bases, leaving 8 bases not matched to a gene. The CDR3 protein is CASSLRQGVSPLHF. The CDR3 bases are TGTGCCAGCAGCCTCCGACAGGGTGTGTCACCCCTCCACTTT. Variable domain in full (rest from reference TRBV11-2 and TRBJ1-6): EAGVAQSPRYKIIEKRQSVAFWCNPISGHATLYWYQQILGQGPKLLIQFQNNGVVDDSQLPKDRFSAERLKGVDSTLKIQPAKLEDSAVYLCASSLRQGVSPLHFGNGTRLTVT.

This clone was observed a single time. The V gene is TRBV11-2, the J gene TRBJ1-1; D is unresolved. The CDR3 loop spans 16 amino acids. CDR1 and CDR2 (germline): SGHAT, FQNNGV. The V end was cut by 0 bases, the J end by 4 bases, with 15 bases between. The CDR3 nucleotides read TGTGCCAGCAGCTTAGATCGGGGAGGATTGGGCACTGAAGCTTTCTTT. Amino acids: CASSLDRGGLGTEAFF.